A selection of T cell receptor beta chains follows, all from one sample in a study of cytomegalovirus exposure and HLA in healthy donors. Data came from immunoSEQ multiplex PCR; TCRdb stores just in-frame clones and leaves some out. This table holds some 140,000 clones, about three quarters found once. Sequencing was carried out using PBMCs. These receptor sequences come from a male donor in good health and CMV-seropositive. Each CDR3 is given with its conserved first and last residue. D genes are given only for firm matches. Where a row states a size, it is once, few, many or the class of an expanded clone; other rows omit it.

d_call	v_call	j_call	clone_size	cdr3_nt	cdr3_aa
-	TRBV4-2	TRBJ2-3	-	TGTGCCAGCAGCCAACCAGCGAAACGGAGCACAGATACGCAGTATTTT	CASSQPAKRSTDTQYF
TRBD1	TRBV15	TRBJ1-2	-	TGTGCCACCAGCAGAGTGGGGGGGACAGGGATCGACGGCTACACCTTC	CATSRVGGTGIDGYTF
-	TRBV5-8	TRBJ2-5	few	TGTGCCAGCAGCTTGTGGGGCAAAGAGACCCAGTACTTC	CASSLWGKETQYF
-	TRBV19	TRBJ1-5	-	TGTGCCAGTAGTATACTCTCGTCAGGGGTCAGCAATCAGCCCCAGCATTTT	CASSILSSGVSNQPQHF
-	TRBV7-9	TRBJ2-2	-	TGTGCCAGCAGCTTTCCAGGGGACACCGGGGAGCTGTTTTTT	CASSFPGDTGELFF
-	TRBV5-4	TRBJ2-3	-	TGTGCCAGCAGGCCAACGGGAGACACAGATACGCAGTATTTT	CASRPTGDTDTQYF
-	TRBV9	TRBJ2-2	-	TGTGCCAGCAGCGTAGGGAGGCCCGGGGAGCTGTTTTTT	CASSVGRPGELFF
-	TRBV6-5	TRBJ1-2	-	TGTGCCAGCAGCTCGACACGCTATGGCTACACCTTC	CASSSTRYGYTF
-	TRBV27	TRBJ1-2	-	TGTGCCAGCAGTTTAGGGGCAGGGGACCTCTATGGCTACACCTTC	CASSLGAGDLYGYTF
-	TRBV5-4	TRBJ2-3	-	TGTGCCAGCAGCTTGAGGGGCAGGAGCACAGATACGCAGTATTTT	CASSLRGRSTDTQYF
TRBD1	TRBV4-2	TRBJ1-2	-	TGTGCCAGCAGGCCCGGGACAGGGGAGAGCTATGGCTACACCTTC	CASRPGTGESYGYTF
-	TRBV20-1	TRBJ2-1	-	TGCAGTGCGAGAGGGCGAGGTGAGCAGTTCTTC	CSARGRGEQFF
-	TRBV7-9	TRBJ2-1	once	TGTGCCAGCAGCCTATACCGGGATACGGGGTCCTACAATGAGCAGTTCTTC	CASSLYRDTGSYNEQFF
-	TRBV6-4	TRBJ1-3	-	TGTGCCAGCAGCCTTAGTCAGGGTGAGGGAAACACCATATATTTT	CASSLSQGEGNTIYF
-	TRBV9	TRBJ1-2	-	TGTGCCAGCAGCGCCGACCCAGGGGACGGCTACACCTTC	CASSADPGDGYTF
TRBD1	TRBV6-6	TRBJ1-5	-	TGTGCCAGCAGTTACTCGAGTAGGGGGCAACAGCCCCAGCATTTT	CASSYSSRGQQPQHF
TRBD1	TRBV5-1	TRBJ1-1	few	TGCGCCAGCAGCTTGACTGGACAGGGGGGGATGAACACTGAAGCTTTCTTT	CASSLTGQGGMNTEAFF
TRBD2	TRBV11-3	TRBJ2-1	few	TGTGCCAGCAGCTTAGGGACTAGCTATTACAATGAGCAGTTCTTC	CASSLGTSYYNEQFF
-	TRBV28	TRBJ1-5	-	TGTGCCATCTCGAATCAGCCCCAGCATTTT	CAISNQPQHF
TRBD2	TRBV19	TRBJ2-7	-	TGTGCCAGTAGCTCCGCTCTAGCGGGACCCTACGAGCAGTACTTC	CASSSALAGPYEQYF